This T cell receptor beta chain emerged from a study of early T cells in non-severe SARS-CoV-2 infection. V gave up 4 bases and J gave up 4 bases, with 12 bases separating them. Per the germline V gene, CDR1 is LGHNA and CDR2 is YNFKEQ. The CDR3 has 14 residues. This clonotype was detected ten times or more. TCRdb recomputed calls from the 5' RACE reads with MiXCR, one row per CDR3 protein. The data contain 30,000 to 40,000 distinct CDR3 sequences, under 4.5% of them singletons. The sample was whole blood. The rearrangement uses TRBV4-2 and TRBJ2-3; D is undetermined. This sequence originates from an adult who was a healthcare worker with PCR-confirmed SARS-CoV-2 infection or an uninfected control (not recorded which). The CDR3: CASSRRPPADTQYF. The DNA of the CDR3 is TGTGCCAGCAGCCGAAGACCGCCCGCAGATACGCAGTATTTT.